Below are 17 T cell receptor beta chains sequenced from a single sample in a study of blood T cell repertoires in COVID-19 (dated by TCRdb to 2020 to 2022). Libraries were made using the immunoSEQ multiplex PCR assay. Held by TCRdb, this immuneACCESS table contains in-frame sequences only and omits some clones. Under half of the omission traces to an unresolved V gene where checked; the cause of the rest is unknown. Recorded for this sample are tens of thousands of clones; over 70% of them occurred a single time. Jointly, the top ten make up 11% of the sample. The sequencing input was peripheral blood. The receptor source for this set is an elderly man with acute or convalescent COVID-19.

The chain recombines TRBV7-2 with TRBJ2-3; D gene unclear. The CDR3 loop spans 11 amino acids. Germline CDR1 is SGHTA and CDR2 is FQGNSA. The ends were cut back, 2 bases at V and 14 bases at J, with 11 bases in the middle. The CDR3 protein is CASSLIYIAYF. CDR3 sequence (DNA): TGTGCCAGCAGCTTAATATACATCGCGTATTTT.

The CDR3 bases are TGCGCCAGCATCCCCAACTCCATGAACACTGAAGCTTTCTTT. It codes for CASIPNSMNTEAFF. The gene calls are TRBV5-1 and TRBJ1-1; D call uncertain. V shed 6 bases and J shed 0 bases, with 12 bases lying between them. The CDR3 sequence is 14 residues long. Germline V CDR1 and CDR2: SGHRS, YFSETQ.

The gene calls are TRBV15 and TRBJ1-4; 9 bases line up with TRBD1. The CDR3 spans 13 residues. V shed 8 bases and J 8 bases; nucleotides not matched to a gene: 6. Germline-derived CDR1 and CDR2 are LNHNV and YYDKDF (reference sequence). The CDR3 loop is CATQGQGLEKLFF. The CDR3 DNA is TGTGCCACCCAGGGACAGGGTTTAGAAAAACTGTTTTTT. The full variable domain, with the rest looked up from reference TRBV15 and TRBJ1-4, is DAMVIQNPRYQVTQFGKPVTLSCSQTLNHNVMYWYQQKSSQAPKLLFHYYDKDFNNEADTPDNFQSRRPNTSFCFLDIRSPGLGDTAMYLCATQGQGLEKLFFGSGTQLSVL.

The table lists this clone with a count of one. V and J are TRBV27 and TRBJ1-1, with TRBD1 matching over 7 bases. This CDR3 is built from 15 residues. Looked up from germline, CDR1 is MNHEY and CDR2 is SMNVEV (reference sequence). Losses at the gene ends were 2 bases for V and 5 bases for J; bases not matched to a gene: 8. Written as DNA, the CDR3 is TGTGCCAGCAGTTTACTTCGACAGGGTTCTACTGAAGCTTTCTTT. It codes for CASSLLRQGSTEAFF.

The chain carries TRBV9 and TRBJ2-3, with 10 bases that match TRBD1. J gave up 5 bases and V 4 bases, and 4 bases lay outside the gene matches. This CDR3 comprises 14 residues. Looked up from germline, CDR1 is SGDLS and CDR2 is YYNGEE. The CDR3 DNA is TGTGCCAGCAGCACCCGGACAGGGGGAGATACGCAGTATTTT. Protein: CASSTRTGGDTQYF.

The chain has TRBV6-4 and TRBJ2-7, with a possible D match to TRBD2 (6 bases). The CDR3 length is 15 residues. The V end was cut by 5 bases, the J end by 0 bases, with 14 bases between. CDR1 and CDR2 (germline): MRHNA, SNTAGT. The CDR3 loop reads CASSMGLGSSYEQYF. The DNA for the CDR3 is TGTGCCAGCAGTATGGGACTTGGCAGCTCCTACGAGCAGTACTTC.

J is TRBJ2-7 and V is TRBV7-3; D is ambiguous. The CDR3 totals 12 residues. Germline values: CDR1 SGHTA, CDR2 FQGTGA. Trimming took off 1 base at V and 5 bases at J, with 6 bases between the two ends. The DNA of the CDR3 is TGTGCCAGCAGCTTAAGGCCCCACGAGCAGTACTTC. Its translation: CASSLRPHEQYF.

This clone was seen a handful of times. The CDR3 loop reads CAWSVWGGSSGNTIYF. DNA for the CDR3: TGTGCCTGGAGTGTATGGGGCGGCAGCTCTGGAAACACCATATATTTT. The chain employs TRBV30 and TRBJ1-3; the D gene is possibly TRBD1 (5 bases). The CDR3 consists of 16 residues. Trimming cost V 0 bases and J 0 bases, with 12 bases left between them. The germline V gene encodes CDR1 GTSNPN and CDR2 SVGIG (reference sequence).

The chain uses TRBV2 and TRBJ2-7; maybe TRBD2 (6 bases). Germline V gene sequence: CDR1 SNHLY, CDR2 FYNNEI. The CDR3 is made up of 13 amino acids. V was cut by 6 bases and J by 0 bases, with 9 bases left in between. The CDR3 DNA reads as TGTGCCAGCAGGGCGGGGCCCTCCTACGAGCAGTACTTC. Translation gives CASRAGPSYEQYF. Drawing the rest from reference TRBV2 and TRBJ2-7, the complete variable domain is EPEVTQTPSHQVTQMGQEVILRCVPISNHLYFYWYRQILGQKVEFLVSFYNNEISEKSEIFDDQFSVERPDGSNFTLKIRSTKLEDSAMYFCASRAGPSYEQYFGPGTRLTVT.

J is TRBJ2-7 and V is TRBV3-1 (or the pseudogene TRBV3-2); 8 bases fit TRBD2. This CDR3 comprises 14 residues. The germline gives CDR1 LGHDT, CDR2 YNNKEL (reference sequence). Unmatched junction bases numbered 7, after V lost 5 bases and J lost 4 bases. In DNA, the CDR3 is TGTGCCAGCAGCAGGACGCGGGGGGCTTACGAGCAGTACTTC. This encodes CASSRTRGAYEQYF.

This chain joins TRBV28 and TRBJ1-2; D gene uncertain. The CDR3 consists of 14 residues. Trimming cost V 1 base and J 6 bases, with 12 bases left between them. Germline V gene sequence: CDR1 MDHEN, CDR2 SYDVKM. The chain's CDR3 is CASSLSGSLDGYTF. CDR3 DNA sequence: TGTGCCAGCAGTTTATCCGGGTCCCTCGATGGCTACACCTTC.

This chain links TRBV5-1 with TRBJ2-1; 11 nucleotides match TRBD2. CDR3 length: 15 amino acids. Germline-derived CDR1 and CDR2 are SGHRS and YFSETQ. Trimming at V came to 6 bases and at J to 4 bases, leaving 6 bases not matched to a gene. CDR3 in amino acids: CASTVGLADYNEQFF. The CDR3, as DNA: TGCGCCAGCACCGTGGGACTAGCGGATTACAATGAGCAGTTCTTC.

This clone has just one count. The J gene is TRBJ1-2, the V gene TRBV7-3; the D is unclear. Germline V CDR1 and CDR2: SGHTA, FQGTGA. The ends were cut back, 1 base at V and 5 bases at J, with 11 bases in the middle. This CDR3 region has 14 residues. In nucleotides, the CDR3 is TGTGCCAGCAGCTTAAATGGTGGAGCTTATGGCTACACCTTC. This encodes CASSLNGGAYGYTF.

This rearrangement joins TRBV5-5 to TRBJ1-2; 11 bases match TRBD1. The V gene end was trimmed by 3 bases and the J gene end by 4 bases; junction bases not matched to a gene: 2. CDR3 length: 14 residues. CDR1 and CDR2 (germline): SGHKS, YYEKEE (reference sequence). The CDR3 nucleotides read TGTGCCAGCAGCTGGGACAGGGGGACCTATGGCTACACCTTC. Residues: CASSWDRGTYGYTF.

V usage is TRBV11-2 and J usage is TRBJ1-1; D is unclear. Trimming removed 1 base at V and 0 bases at J, with 12 bases between. This CDR3 is 16 amino acids long. Germline CDR1 is SGHAT and CDR2 is FQNNGV. CDR3: CASSLVGTVLNTEAFF. CDR3 sequence (DNA): TGTGCCAGCAGCTTAGTCGGCACAGTATTGAACACTGAAGCTTTCTTT. Variable domain in full (rest from reference TRBV11-2 and TRBJ1-1): EAGVAQSPRYKIIEKRQSVAFWCNPISGHATLYWYQQILGQGPKLLIQFQNNGVVDDSQLPKDRFSAERLKGVDSTLKIQPAKLEDSAVYLCASSLVGTVLNTEAFFGQGTRLTVV.

V usage is TRBV6-1 and J usage is TRBJ1-1; possibly TRBD1 for D (5 bases). CDR3 length equals 15 residues. Germline V CDR1 and CDR2: MNHNS, SASEGT. The ends were cut back, 3 bases at V and 1 base at J, with 12 bases in the middle. The CDR3 protein is CASSDPDRSNTEAFF. In nucleotides, the CDR3 is TGTGCCAGCAGTGACCCCGACAGATCGAACACTGAAGCTTTCTTT.

The V gene is TRBV7-2, the J gene TRBJ1-5; TRBD1 matches at 8 bases. This CDR3 region has 17 residues. V shed 5 bases and J 7 bases; nucleotides not matched to a gene: 16. Germline values: CDR1 SGHTA, CDR2 FQGNSA. The CDR3 coding sequence is TGTGCCAGCAGCATCGGACAGGGTGGTCCCAACGGGCAGCCCCAGCATTTT. As protein: CASSIGQGGPNGQPQHF. The full variable domain, rest sourced from reference TRBV7-2 and TRBJ1-5, is GAGVSQSPSNKVTEKGKDVELRCDPISGHTALYWYRQSLGQGLEFLIYFQGNSAPDKSGLPSDRFSAERTGGSVSTLTIQRTQQEDSAVYLCASSIGQGGPNGQPQHFGDGTRLSIL.